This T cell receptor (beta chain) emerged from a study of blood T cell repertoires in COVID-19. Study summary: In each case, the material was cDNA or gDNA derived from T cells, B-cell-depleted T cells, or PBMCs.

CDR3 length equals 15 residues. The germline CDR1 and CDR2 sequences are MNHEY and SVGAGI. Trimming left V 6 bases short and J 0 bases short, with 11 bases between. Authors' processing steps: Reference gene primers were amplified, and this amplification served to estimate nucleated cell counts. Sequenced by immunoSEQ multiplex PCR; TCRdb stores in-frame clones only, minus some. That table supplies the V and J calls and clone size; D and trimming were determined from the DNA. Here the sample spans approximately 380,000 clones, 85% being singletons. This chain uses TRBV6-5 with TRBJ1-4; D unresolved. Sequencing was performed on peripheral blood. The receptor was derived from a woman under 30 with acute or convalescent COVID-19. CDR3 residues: CASRKQQATNEKLFF. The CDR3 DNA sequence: TGTGCCAGCAGAAAACAGCAAGCAACTAATGAAAAACTGTTTTTT.